Following are 21 T cell receptor beta chains from one sample sequenced in a study of shared clonotypes between healthy human individuals. Here immunoSEQ multiplex PCR was the method, and the copy in TCRdb shows in-frame clones only, minus some. The top ten hold over 1.3% of the sample, which has about 1 million clones, 75% seen once. Sequences were obtained from memory CD4+ T cells sorted from blood. Sample subset: CD45RA-negative fraction. Receptors originate from a man aged 18 to 35 in good health.

The sample holds a few counts of this clone. This sequence joins TRBV9 and TRBJ2-5; D tentatively reads TRBD1 or TRBD2 (6 bases each). CDR1 and CDR2 from the germline V gene are SGDLS and YYNGEE. Between the trimmed V and J ends, which lost 5 bases and 0 bases, there was a span of 11 bases. The CDR3 extends over 14 amino acids. CDR3 in amino acids: CASRRGENQETQYF. The CDR3 bases are TGTGCCAGCAGAAGGGGGGAGAACCAAGAGACCCAGTACTTC.

J is TRBJ2-1 and V is TRBV5-6, with TRBD2 matching over 10 bases. CDR1 and CDR2 from the germline V gene are SGHDT and YYEEEE. The CDR3 contains 17 residues. With V trimmed by 4 bases and J by 1 base, 8 bases remained unmatched. The CDR3 protein is CASSAGLAAVSYNEQFF. DNA for the CDR3: TGTGCCAGCAGCGCCGGACTAGCGGCCGTTTCCTACAATGAGCAGTTCTTC.

V gene TRBV5-1 combines with J gene TRBJ1-1, with D perhaps TRBD1 (6 bases). Trimming stripped 8 bases from V and 1 base from J, with 18 bases between. The V gene's germline CDR1 is SGHRS and CDR2 YFSETQ. CDR3 length: 15 amino acids. The CDR3 protein is CASSLRGDPNTEAFF. CDR3 DNA sequence: TGCGCCAGTTCTCTGAGGGGGGACCCGAACACTGAAGCTTTCTTT.

The V call is TRBV4-3, the J call TRBJ2-5; TRBD2 matches at 12 bases. Germline CDR1 and CDR2: LGHNA and YSLEER. The J segment lost 4 bases and the V segment lost 1 base, leaving 10 bases of the junction unmatched. This CDR3 contains 18 residues. CDR3 sequence: CASSQGRLAGGRGETQYF. The CDR3 DNA reads TGCGCCAGCAGCCAAGGCCGCCTAGCGGGAGGGCGGGGAGAGACCCAGTACTTC.

Only a few counts were recorded for this clone. The V and J genes are TRBV6-1 and TRBJ1-2; D unclear. V was cut by 4 bases and J by 3 bases, with 15 bases left in between. The germline gives CDR1 MNHNS, CDR2 SASEGT. The CDR3 length is 15 residues. CDR3 in DNA: TGTGCCAGCAGTGCCGTGGGCAGTTCCTACTATGGCTACACCTTC. It specifies CASSAVGSSYYGYTF.

The chain is built from TRBV28 and TRBJ1-4; 10 nucleotides line up with TRBD1. V trimming: 5 bases; J trimming: 7 bases; junction bases outside the gene matches: 7. The CDR3 contains 15 residues. The germline V gene has CDR1 MDHEN and CDR2 SYDVKM. CDR3 nucleotide sequence: TGTGCCAGCAGTGTACCGACAGGGGGCACTGAAAAACTGTTTTTT. Translated, it gives CASSVPTGGTEKLFF.

This chain connects TRBV5-1 to TRBJ2-3, with 12 bases matching TRBD2. J gave up 4 bases and V 4 bases, and 4 bases lay outside the gene matches. The CDR3 loop spans 15 amino acids. Per the germline V gene, CDR1 is SGHRS and CDR2 is YFSETQ. The CDR3 coding sequence is TGCGCCAGCAGCGTGACTAGCGGGGGTGCAGATACGCAGTATTTT. Translating gives CASSVTSGGADTQYF.

The chain combines TRBV9 with TRBJ2-5; 8 positions match TRBD2. CDR3 length equals 16 residues. CDR1 is SGDLS, CDR2 YYNGEE, per germline. Trimming cost V 0 bases and J 4 bases; bases outside gene matches: 8. This CDR3 is CASSVGSLAGRETQYF. DNA for the CDR3: TGTGCCAGCAGCGTAGGTTCCCTAGCGGGTCGAGAGACCCAGTACTTC.

This clone has just a few counts. The chain employs TRBV4-1 and TRBJ1-2; 7 positions match TRBD1. The CDR3 has 14 amino acids. From germline, CDR1 is MGHRA and CDR2 YSYEKL. Germline trimming cut 5 bases from V and 0 bases from J; bases unmatched to any gene: 3. CDR3 nucleotides: TGCGCCAGCAGCTTTGGACAGGCTAACTATGGCTACACCTTC. It is translated as CASSFGQANYGYTF.

This clone was recorded a few times. The V and J genes are TRBV30 and TRBJ2-3, with 9 bases matching TRBD2. Germline CDR1 and CDR2: GTSNPN and SVGIG (reference sequence). The CDR3 loop spans 14 amino acids. The V segment lost 4 bases and the J segment 1 base; nucleotides outside the gene matches: 3. The CDR3 region has the DNA TGTGCCTGGACTAAGCGGGGGGGCACAGATACGCAGTATTTT. Its protein is CAWTKRGGTDTQYF. Full variable domain (remainder filled in from reference TRBV30 and TRBJ2-3): SQTIHQWPATLVQPVGSPLSLECTVEGTSNPNLYWYRQAAGRGLQLLFYSVGIGQISSEVPQNLSASRPQDRQFILSSKKLLLSDSGFYLCAWTKRGGTDTQYFGPGTRLTVL.

This rearrangement joins TRBV30 to TRBJ2-3; 9 nucleotides agree with TRBD2. Germline V gene sequence: CDR1 GTSNPN, CDR2 SVGIG (reference sequence). J gave up 6 bases and V 4 bases, and 11 bases lay outside the gene matches. This CDR3 is 15 amino acids long. In DNA, the CDR3 is TGTGCCTGGAACCCCAGCGGGAGGTTGGGGGATACGCAGTATTTT. This translates into CAWNPSGRLGDTQYF.

The chain recombines TRBV6-5 with TRBJ2-1; D is perhaps TRBD1 or TRBD2 (5 bases each). The V and J ends lost 5 bases and 4 bases respectively, with 15 bases between them. The V gene's germline CDR1 is MNHEY and CDR2 SVGAGI. This CDR3 contains 15 residues. Written as DNA, the CDR3 is TGTGCCAGCAGTAGTGGGGGAGTCGAGTACAATGAGCAGTTCTTC. Translated, it gives CASSSGGVEYNEQFF.

The chain uses TRBV19 and TRBJ2-1; tentatively, D is TRBD2 (5 bases). CDR3 length: 17 residues. Trimming took off 0 bases at V and 4 bases at J, with 16 bases between the two ends. CDR1 is LNHDA, CDR2 SQIVND, per germline (reference sequence). The CDR3 spells CASSIDPAGFSYNEQFF. As DNA, the CDR3 is TGTGCCAGTAGTATAGATCCTGCGGGCTTTAGTTACAATGAGCAGTTCTTC.

The chain combines TRBV10-3 with TRBJ1-2; D is unresolved. This CDR3 region has 12 residues. The germline gives CDR1 ENHRY, CDR2 SYGVKD. V gave up 3 bases and J gave up 6 bases, with 8 bases separating them. As DNA, the CDR3 is TGTGCCATCAGTGAAGGGAAGAATGGCTACACCTTC. It codes for CAISEGKNGYTF.

The chain has TRBV19 and TRBJ1-2; 8 bases map to TRBD1. Losses at the gene ends were 5 bases for V and 8 bases for J; bases not matched to a gene: 7. The germline gives CDR1 LNHDA, CDR2 SQIVND (reference sequence). The CDR3 has 13 residues. The CDR3 reads CASSYDRGRGYTF. The CDR3 DNA is TGTGCCAGTAGTTATGACAGGGGTAGAGGCTACACCTTC.

This rearrangement joins TRBV5-1 to TRBJ2-5; D gene ambiguous. CDR1 is SGHRS, CDR2 YFSETQ, per germline. V lost 2 bases to trimming and J lost 4 bases, with 12 bases between them. The CDR3 is 14 amino acids. DNA for the CDR3: TGCGCCAGCAGCTTCGGCAGCCTGGGAGAGACCCAGTACTTC. This translates into CASSFGSLGETQYF.

There are a few counts of this clone. V is TRBV6-1 and J is TRBJ2-5, with TRBD2 matching over 7 bases. CDR1 and CDR2 from the germline V gene are MNHNS and SASEGT. The CDR3 runs 13 residues. With V trimmed by 5 bases and J by 5 bases, 5 bases remained unmatched. The CDR3 nucleotides are TGTGCCAGCAGTCGGGAGGCCCGGGAGACCCAGTACTTC. It translates to CASSREARETQYF.

CDR3 amino acids: CSVRGAGGGELFF. In DNA, the CDR3 is TGCAGCGTCCGGGGGGCGGGCGGCGGGGAGCTGTTTTTT. This chain joins TRBV29-1 and TRBJ2-2; D perhaps matches TRBD2 (7 bases). Germline CDR1 reads SQVTM; CDR2 reads ANQGSEA. Trimming removed 6 bases from V and 7 bases from J, with 15 bases in between. This CDR3 has 13 residues.

For the CDR3, the DNA is TGCGCCAGCAGCCAGGAACTAGCGGGGGTGCTAGATACGCAGTATTTT. Its translation is CASSQELAGVLDTQYF. V gene TRBV4-1 combines with J gene TRBJ2-3; 11 nucleotides agree with TRBD2. Germline V gene data show CDR1 as MGHRA and CDR2 as YSYEKL. This CDR3 comprises 16 residues. After removal of 3 bases from V and 5 bases from J, the junction contained 7 bases not matched to a gene.

This clone has more than one count but fewer than ten. This rearrangement joins TRBV10-3 to TRBJ2-7, with a tentative D call TRBD1 (5 bases). The V gene's germline CDR1 is ENHRY and CDR2 SYGVKD. CDR3 length: 14 residues. Trimming stripped 6 bases from V and 3 bases from J, with 15 bases between. The CDR3 DNA reads TGTGCCATCAGCCCATCCTCAGGGATCTACGAGCAGTACTTC. Translation: CAISPSSGIYEQYF.

In the case of this clone: Other DNA sequences from this sample encode an identical CDR3 as well. This chain joins TRBV7-9 and TRBJ1-2; tentatively, D is TRBD1 (6 bases). There are 13 residues in the CDR3. V lost 2 bases to trimming and J lost 7 bases, with 11 bases between them. CDR1 and CDR2 from the germline V gene are SEHNR and FQNEAQ (reference sequence). The CDR3 is CASSLLQGGGYTF. Here the CDR3 DNA reads TGTGCCAGCAGCTTATTACAGGGAGGTGGCTACACCTTC.